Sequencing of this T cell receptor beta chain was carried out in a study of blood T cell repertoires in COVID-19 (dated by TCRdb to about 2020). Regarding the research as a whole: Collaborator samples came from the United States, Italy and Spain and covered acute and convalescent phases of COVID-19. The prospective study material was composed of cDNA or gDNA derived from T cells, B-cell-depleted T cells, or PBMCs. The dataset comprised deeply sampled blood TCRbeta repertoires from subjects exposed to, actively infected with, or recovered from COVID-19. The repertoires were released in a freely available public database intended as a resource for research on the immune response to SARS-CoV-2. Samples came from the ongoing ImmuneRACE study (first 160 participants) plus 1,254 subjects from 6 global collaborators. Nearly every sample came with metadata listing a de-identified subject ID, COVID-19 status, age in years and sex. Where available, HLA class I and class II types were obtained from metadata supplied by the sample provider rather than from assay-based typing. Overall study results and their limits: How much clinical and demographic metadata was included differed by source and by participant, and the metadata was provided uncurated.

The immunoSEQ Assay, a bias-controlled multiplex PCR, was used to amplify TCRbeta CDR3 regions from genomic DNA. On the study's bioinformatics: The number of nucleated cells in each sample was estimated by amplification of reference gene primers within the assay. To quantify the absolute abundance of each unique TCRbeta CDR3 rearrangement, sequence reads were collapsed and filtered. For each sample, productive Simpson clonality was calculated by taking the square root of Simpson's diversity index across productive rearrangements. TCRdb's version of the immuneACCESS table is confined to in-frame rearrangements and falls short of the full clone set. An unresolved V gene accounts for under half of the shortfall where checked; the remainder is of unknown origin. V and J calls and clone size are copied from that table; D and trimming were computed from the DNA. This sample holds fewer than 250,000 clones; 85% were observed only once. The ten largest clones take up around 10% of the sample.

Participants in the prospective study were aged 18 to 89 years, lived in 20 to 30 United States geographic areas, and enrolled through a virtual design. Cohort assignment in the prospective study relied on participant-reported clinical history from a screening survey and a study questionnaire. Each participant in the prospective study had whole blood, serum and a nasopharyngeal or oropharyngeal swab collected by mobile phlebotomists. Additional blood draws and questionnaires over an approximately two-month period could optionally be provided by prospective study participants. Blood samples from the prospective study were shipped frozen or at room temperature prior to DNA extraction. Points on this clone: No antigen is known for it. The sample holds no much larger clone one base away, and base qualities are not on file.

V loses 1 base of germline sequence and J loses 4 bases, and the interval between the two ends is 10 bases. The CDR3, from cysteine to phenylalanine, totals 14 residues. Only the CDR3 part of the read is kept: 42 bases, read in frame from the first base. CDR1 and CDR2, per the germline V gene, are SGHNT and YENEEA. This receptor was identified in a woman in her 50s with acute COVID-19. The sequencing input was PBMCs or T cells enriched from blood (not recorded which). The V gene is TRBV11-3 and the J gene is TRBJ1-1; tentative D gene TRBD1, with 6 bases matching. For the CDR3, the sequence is CASSLAGDGTEAFF. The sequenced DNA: TGTGCCAGCAGCTTAGCAGGGGACGGCACTGAAGCTTTCTTT.